Here is one T cell receptor beta chain with its context. The antigen remains unidentified. Method: immunoSEQ multiplex PCR; TCRdb's copy keeps in-frame clones and lacks some. The sample gives under 850,000 clones, more than 85% of which show up once; approximately 25% is in the top ten. The data belong to a study of shared clonotypes between healthy human individuals. Overall study findings and caveats: Clonotype sharing among the donors was expected to vary with sequencing depth.

Naive CD8 cells were CD45RO-negative, positively selected for CCR7, excluding terminally differentiated effector memory CD45RA+ cells. The CDR3 has 19 amino acids. J lost 7 bases, V lost 3 bases, and 24 bases had no gene match. CDR1 and CDR2 from the germline V gene are LNHNV and YYDKDF (reference sequence). Specimen: naive CD8+ T cells sorted from blood. The clonotype was recovered from a young man in good health. V usage is TRBV15 and J usage is TRBJ2-7, with 7 bases matching TRBD1. CDR3 protein: CATSRGTGTALIQGWEQYF. Here the CDR3 DNA reads TGTGCCACCAGCAGGGGTACCGGGACAGCGCTTATTCAGGGGTGGGAGCAGTACTTC.